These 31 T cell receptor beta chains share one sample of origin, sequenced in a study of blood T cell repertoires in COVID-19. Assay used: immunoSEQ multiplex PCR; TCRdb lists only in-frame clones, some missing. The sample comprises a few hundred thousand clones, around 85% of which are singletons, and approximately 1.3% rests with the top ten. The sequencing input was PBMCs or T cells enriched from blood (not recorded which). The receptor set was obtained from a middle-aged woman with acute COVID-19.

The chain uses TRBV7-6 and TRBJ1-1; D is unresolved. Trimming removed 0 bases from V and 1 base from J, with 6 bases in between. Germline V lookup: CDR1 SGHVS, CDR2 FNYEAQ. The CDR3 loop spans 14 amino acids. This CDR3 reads CASSLAEQNTEAFF. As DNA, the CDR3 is TGTGCCAGCAGCTTAGCGGAGCAGAACACTGAAGCTTTCTTT.

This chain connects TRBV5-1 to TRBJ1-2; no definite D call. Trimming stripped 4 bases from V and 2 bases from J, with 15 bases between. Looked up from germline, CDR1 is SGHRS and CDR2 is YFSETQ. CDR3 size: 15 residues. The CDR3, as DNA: TGCGCCAGCAGCCCGTCCGGGTCTCGGAACTATGGCTACACCTTC. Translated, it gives CASSPSGSRNYGYTF.

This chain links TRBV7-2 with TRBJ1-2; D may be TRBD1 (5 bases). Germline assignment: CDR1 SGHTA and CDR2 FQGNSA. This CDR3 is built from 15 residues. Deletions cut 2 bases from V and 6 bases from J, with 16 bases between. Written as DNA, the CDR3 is TGTGCCAGCAGCTTAATCCCTGGGGGGTACGATGGCTACACCTTC. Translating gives CASSLIPGGYDGYTF. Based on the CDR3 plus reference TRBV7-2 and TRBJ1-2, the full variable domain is GAGVSQSPSNKVTEKGKDVELRCDPISGHTALYWYRQSLGQGLEFLIYFQGNSAPDKSGLPSDRFSAERTGGSVSTLTIQRTQQEDSAVYLCASSLIPGGYDGYTFGSGTRLTVV.

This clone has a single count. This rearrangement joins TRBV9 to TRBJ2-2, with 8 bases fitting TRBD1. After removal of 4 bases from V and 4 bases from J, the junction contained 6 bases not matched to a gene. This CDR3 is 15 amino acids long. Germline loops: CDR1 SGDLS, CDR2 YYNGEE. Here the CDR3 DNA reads TGTGCCAGCAGCACCGAGGACAGGGCCACCGGGGAGCTGTTTTTT. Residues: CASSTEDRATGELFF.

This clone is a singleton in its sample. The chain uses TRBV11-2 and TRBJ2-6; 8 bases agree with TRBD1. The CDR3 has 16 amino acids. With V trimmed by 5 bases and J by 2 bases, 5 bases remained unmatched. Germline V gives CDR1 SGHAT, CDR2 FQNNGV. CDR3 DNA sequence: TGTGCCAGCAGCGTAAACAGGGGGGCTGGGGCCAACGTCCTGACTTTC. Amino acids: CASSVNRGAGANVLTF.

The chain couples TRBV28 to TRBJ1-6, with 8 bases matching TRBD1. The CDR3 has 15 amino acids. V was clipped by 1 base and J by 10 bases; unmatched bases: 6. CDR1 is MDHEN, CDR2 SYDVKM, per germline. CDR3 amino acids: CASSLSPDRGSPLHF. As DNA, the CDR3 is TGTGCCAGCAGTTTATCCCCCGACAGGGGATCACCCCTCCACTTT.

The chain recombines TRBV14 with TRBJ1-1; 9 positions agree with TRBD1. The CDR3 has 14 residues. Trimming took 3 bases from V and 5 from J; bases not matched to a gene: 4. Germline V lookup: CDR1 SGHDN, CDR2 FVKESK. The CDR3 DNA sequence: TGTGCCAGCAGCCAGACAGGGGGAGGGACTGAAGCTTTCTTT. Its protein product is CASSQTGGGTEAFF.

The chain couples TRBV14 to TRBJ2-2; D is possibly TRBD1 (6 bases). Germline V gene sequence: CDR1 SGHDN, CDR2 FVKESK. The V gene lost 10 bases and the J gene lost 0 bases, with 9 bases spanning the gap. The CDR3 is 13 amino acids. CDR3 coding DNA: TGTGCCACCAGGACAGCGAACACCGGGGAGCTGTTTTTT. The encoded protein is CATRTANTGELFF. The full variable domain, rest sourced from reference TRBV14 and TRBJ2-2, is EAGVTQFPSHSVIEKGQTVTLRCDPISGHDNLYWYRRVMGKEIKFLLHFVKESKQDESGMPNNRFLAERTGGTYSTLKVQPAELEDSGVYFCATRTANTGELFFGEGSRLTVL.

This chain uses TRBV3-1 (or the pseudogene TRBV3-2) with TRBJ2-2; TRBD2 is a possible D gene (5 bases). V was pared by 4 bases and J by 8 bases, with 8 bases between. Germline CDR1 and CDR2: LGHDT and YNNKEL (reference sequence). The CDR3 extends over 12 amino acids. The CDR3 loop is CASSRPGGELFF. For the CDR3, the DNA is TGTGCCAGCAGCCGTCCGGGGGGGGAGCTGTTTTTT.

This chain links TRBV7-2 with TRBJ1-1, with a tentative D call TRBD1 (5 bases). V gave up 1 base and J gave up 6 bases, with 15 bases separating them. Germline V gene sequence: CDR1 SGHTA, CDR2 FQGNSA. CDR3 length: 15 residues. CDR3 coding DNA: TGTGCCAGCAGCTTAGAGGCAGGGAGGTGGGCTGAAGCTTTCTTT. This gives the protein CASSLEAGRWAEAFF.

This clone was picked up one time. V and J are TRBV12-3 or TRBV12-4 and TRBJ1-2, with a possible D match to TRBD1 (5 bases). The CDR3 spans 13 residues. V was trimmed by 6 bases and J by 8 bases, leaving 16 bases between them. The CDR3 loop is CASSSGTPRGYTF. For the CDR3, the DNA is TGTGCCAGCAGCTCTGGGACTCCCCGGGGCTACACCTTC.

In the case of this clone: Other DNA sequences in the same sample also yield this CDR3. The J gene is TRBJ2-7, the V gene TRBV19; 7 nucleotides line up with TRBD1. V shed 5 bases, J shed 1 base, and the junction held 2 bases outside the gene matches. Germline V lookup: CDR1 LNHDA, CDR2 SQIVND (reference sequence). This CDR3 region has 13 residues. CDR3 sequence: CASSSGQSYEQYF. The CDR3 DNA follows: TGTGCCAGTAGTTCGGGACAGTCCTACGAGCAGTACTTC.

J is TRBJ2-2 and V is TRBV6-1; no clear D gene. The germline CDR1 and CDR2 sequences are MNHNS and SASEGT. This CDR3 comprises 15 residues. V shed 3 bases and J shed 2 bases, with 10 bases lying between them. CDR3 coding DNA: TGTGCCAGCAGTGACGTCCACAAAAACACCGGGGAGCTGTTTTTT. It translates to CASSDVHKNTGELFF.

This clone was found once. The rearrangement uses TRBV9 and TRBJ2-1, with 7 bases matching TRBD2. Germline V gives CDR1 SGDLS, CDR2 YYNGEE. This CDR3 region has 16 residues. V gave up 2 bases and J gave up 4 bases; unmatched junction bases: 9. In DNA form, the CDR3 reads TGTGCCAGCAGCGTTGGAGCGGGGAGACTATACAATGAGCAGTTCTTC. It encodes CASSVGAGRLYNEQFF.

CDR3 region: CASSFGTGELFF. In nucleotides, the CDR3 is TGCGCCAGCAGCTTCGGGACCGGGGAGCTGTTTTTT. The genes are TRBV5-1 and TRBJ2-2; no clear D gene. The germline CDR1 and CDR2 sequences are SGHRS and YFSETQ. Trimming shortened V by 2 bases and J by 5 bases, and 4 bases separated the two germline ends. The CDR3 has 12 amino acids.

CDR3 DNA: TGTGCCAGCAGTTTGGCGGCTGCTGCAAGCCTCTATGGCTACACCTTC. It codes for CASSLAAAASLYGYTF. V is TRBV27 and J is TRBJ1-2; no clear D gene. V lost 3 bases, J lost 4 bases, and 18 bases lay in between. There are 16 residues in the CDR3. Germline values: CDR1 MNHEY, CDR2 SMNVEV (reference sequence).

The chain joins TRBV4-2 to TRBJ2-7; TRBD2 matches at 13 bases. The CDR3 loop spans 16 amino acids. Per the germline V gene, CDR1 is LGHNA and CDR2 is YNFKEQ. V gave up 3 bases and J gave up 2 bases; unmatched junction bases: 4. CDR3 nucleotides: TGTGCCAGCAGCCAGCTCGGGACTAGCGGGACCTACGAGCAGTACTTC. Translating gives CASSQLGTSGTYEQYF.

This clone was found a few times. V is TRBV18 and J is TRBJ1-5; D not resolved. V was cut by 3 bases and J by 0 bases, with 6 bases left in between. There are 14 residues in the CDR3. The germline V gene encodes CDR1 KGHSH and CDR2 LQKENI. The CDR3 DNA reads TGTGCCAGCTCACCGGAGCATAGCAATCAGCCCCAGCATTTT. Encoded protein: CASSPEHSNQPQHF.

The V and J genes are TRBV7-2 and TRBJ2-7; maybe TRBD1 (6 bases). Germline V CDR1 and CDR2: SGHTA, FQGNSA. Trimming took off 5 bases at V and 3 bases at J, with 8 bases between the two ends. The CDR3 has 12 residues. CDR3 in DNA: TGTGCCAGCAGCCTGACAGGCTACGAGCAGTACTTC. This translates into CASSLTGYEQYF.

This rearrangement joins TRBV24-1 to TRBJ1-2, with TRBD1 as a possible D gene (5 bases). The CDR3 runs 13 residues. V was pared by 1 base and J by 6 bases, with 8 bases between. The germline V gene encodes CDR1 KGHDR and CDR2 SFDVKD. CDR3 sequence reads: CATSDLRGNGYTF. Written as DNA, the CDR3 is TGTGCCACCAGTGATTTAAGGGGCAATGGCTACACCTTC.

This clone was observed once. The CDR3 loop is CASSLTTGGFNEKLFF. The CDR3 nucleotides are TGTGCCAGCAGCTTAACGACAGGGGGGTTTAATGAAAAACTGTTTTTT. The V gene is TRBV5-5, the J gene TRBJ1-4; TRBD1 matches at 9 bases. V shed 2 bases and J 4 bases; nucleotides not matched to a gene: 6. From germline, CDR1 is SGHKS and CDR2 YYEKEE (reference sequence). CDR3 length: 16 residues.

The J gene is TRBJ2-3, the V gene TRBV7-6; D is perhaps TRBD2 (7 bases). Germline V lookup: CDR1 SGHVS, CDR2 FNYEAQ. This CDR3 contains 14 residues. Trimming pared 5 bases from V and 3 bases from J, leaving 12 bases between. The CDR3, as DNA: TGTGCCAGCAGCCCAGGGGACTATACAGATACGCAGTATTTT. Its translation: CASSPGDYTDTQYF.

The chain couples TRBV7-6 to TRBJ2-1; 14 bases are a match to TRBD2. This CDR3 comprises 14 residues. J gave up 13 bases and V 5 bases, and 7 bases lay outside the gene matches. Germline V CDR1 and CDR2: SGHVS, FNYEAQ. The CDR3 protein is CASSIGLAGGDQFF. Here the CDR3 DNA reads TGTGCCAGCAGCATCGGACTAGCGGGGGGTGATCAGTTCTTC.

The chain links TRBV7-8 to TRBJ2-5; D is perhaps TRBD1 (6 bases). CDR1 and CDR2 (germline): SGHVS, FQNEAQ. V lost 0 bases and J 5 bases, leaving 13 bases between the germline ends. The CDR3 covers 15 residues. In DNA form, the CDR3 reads TGTGCCAGCAGCTTAGCGCTGGGCAGGGGCGAGACCCAGTACTTC. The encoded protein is CASSLALGRGETQYF.

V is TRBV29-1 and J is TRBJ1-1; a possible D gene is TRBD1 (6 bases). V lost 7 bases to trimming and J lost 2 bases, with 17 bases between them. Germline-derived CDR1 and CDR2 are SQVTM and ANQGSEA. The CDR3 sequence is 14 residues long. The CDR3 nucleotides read TGCAGCGATCAACAGGGTTTGTTAAACACTGAAGCTTTCTTT. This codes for CSDQQGLLNTEAFF. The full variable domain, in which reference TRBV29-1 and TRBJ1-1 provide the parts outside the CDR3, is SAVISQKPSRDICQRGTSLTIQCQVDSQVTMMFWYRQQPGQSLTLIATANQGSEATYESGFVIDKFPISRPNLTFSTLTVSNMSPEDSSIYLCSDQQGLLNTEAFFGQGTRLTVV.

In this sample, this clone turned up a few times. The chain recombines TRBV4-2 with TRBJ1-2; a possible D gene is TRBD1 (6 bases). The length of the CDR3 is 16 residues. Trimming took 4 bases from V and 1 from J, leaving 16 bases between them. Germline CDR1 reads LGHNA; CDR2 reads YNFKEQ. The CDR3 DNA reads TGTGCCAGCAGCCCCCTAACGGGGGGCGGTAACTATGGCTACACCTTC. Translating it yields CASSPLTGGGNYGYTF.

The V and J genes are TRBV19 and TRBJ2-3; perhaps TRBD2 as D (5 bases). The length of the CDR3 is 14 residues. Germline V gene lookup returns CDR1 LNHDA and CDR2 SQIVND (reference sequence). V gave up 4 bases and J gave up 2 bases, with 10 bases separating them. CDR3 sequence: CASSTREFTDTQYF. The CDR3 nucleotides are TGTGCCAGTAGTACAAGGGAGTTCACAGATACGCAGTATTTT.

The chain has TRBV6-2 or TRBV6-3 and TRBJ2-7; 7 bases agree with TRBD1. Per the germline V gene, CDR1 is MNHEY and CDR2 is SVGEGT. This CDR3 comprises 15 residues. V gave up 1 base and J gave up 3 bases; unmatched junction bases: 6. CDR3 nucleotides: TGTGCCAGCAGTTACTGGGACAGTGAAATCTACGAGCAGTACTTC. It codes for CASSYWDSEIYEQYF.

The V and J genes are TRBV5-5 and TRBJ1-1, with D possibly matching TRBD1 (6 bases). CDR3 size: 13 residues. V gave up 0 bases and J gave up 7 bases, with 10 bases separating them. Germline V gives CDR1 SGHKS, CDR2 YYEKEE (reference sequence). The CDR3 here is CASSLGGGVEAFF. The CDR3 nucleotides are TGTGCCAGCAGCTTGGGTGGGGGCGTTGAAGCTTTCTTT.

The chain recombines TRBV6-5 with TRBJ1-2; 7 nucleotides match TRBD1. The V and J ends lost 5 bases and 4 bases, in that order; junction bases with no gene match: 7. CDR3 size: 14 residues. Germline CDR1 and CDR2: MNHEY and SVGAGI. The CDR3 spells CASSPLDRAYGYTF. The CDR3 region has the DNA TGTGCCAGCAGTCCCCTCGACAGGGCCTATGGCTACACCTTC.

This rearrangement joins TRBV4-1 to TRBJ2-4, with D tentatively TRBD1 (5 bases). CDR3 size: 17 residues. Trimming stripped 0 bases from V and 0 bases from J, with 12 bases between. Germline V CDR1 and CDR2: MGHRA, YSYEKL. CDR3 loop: CASSQEATGLAKNIQYF. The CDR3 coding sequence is TGCGCCAGCAGCCAAGAAGCAACAGGCCTAGCCAAAAACATTCAGTACTTC.